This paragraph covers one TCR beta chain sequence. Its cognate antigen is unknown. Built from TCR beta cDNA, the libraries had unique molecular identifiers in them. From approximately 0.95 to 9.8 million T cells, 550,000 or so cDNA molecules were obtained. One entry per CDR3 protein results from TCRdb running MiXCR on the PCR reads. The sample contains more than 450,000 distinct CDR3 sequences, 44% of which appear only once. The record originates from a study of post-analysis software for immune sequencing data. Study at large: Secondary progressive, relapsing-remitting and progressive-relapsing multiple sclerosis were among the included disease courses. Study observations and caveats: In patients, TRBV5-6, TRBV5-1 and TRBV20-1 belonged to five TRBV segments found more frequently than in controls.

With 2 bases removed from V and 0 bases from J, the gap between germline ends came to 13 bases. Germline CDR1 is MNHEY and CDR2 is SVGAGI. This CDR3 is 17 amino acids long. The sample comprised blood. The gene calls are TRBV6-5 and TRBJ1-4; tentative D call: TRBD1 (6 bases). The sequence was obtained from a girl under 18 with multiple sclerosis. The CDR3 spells CASSYLPPGATNEKLFF. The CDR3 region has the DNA TGTGCCAGCAGTTACCTACCCCCAGGGGCAACTAATGAAAAACTGTTTTTT.